This T cell receptor beta chain was captured by sequencing in a study of T cell responses to AZD1222 COVID-19 vaccine. Notes on this clone: Antigen specificity is unknown.

TCRdb keeps only in-frame clones here, not all; method: immunoSEQ multiplex PCR. Of 150,000 or so clones in the sample, 85% to 95% were seen once. Study-level findings and limits: Among spike-specific TCRs, nearly half reportedly target unmutated variant regions.

Germline CDR1 SGDLS, CDR2 YYNGEE. V lost 3 bases, J lost 0 bases, and 7 bases lay in between. The CDR3 is made up of 14 amino acids. The sequences come from peripheral blood, collected on day 0 of AZD1222 vaccination. The source of this sequence is an adult in good health. This chain links TRBV9 with TRBJ1-5, with unresolved D. The CDR3, as DNA: TGTGCCAGCAGCGCCGGAAATAGCAATCAGCCCCAGCATTTT. Translated, it gives CASSAGNSNQPQHF.